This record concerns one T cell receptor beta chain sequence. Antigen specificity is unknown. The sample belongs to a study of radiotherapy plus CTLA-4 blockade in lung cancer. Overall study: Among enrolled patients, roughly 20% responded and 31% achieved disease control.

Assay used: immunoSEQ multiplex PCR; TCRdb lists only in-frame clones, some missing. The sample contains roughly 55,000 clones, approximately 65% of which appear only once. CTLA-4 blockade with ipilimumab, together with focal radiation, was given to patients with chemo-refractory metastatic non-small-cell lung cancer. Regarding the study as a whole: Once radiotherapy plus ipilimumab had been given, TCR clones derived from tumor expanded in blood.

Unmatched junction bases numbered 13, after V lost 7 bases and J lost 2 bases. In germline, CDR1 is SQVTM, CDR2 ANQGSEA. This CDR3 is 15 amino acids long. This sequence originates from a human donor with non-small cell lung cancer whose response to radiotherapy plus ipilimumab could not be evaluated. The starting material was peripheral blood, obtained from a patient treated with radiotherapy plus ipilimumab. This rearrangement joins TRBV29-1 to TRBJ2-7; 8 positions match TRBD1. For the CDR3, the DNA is TGCAGCGCTGCCGCCCCGGGACAGGCCACCTACGAGCAGTACTTC. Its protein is CSAAAPGQATYEQYF.